The TCR beta chain described here comes from a study of Tregs in tolerant kidney transplant recipients. Overall study: Related graft donors supplied nonmyeloablative bone marrow transplants, and mixed chimerism was transient. Whole-study results and caveats: Changing PCR primers prevented nucleotide comparison between some patients' samples.

Sequencing used immunoSEQ multiplex PCR; TCRdb keeps in-frame clones, though not all of them. The sample table sets out roughly 50,000 clones. A remark on this clone: Its specificity is not known. The read stops 3 residues short of the end of the CDR3; the missing end is completed from the germline J gene.

The CDR3 extends over 16 amino acids. Germline-derived CDR1 and CDR2 are MNHEY and SVGEGT. The V end was cut by 7 bases, the J end by 1 base, with 20 bases between. Unstimulated regulatory T cells (CD4+CD25+CD127-), CD4+CD25- non-regulatory cells, CD4 and CD8 cells were FACS-sorted from thawed PBMCs. This receptor was identified in a human donor who received a combined kidney and bone marrow transplant. The chain is built from TRBV6-2 or TRBV6-3 and TRBJ2-7, with D tentatively TRBD2 (7 bases). The input for sequencing was CD4+ T cells from blood, taken before the transplant. The CDR3 bases that were read are TGTGCCAGCACCACTATCTCGAAGGGGGGGTCCTACGAG. Translating gives CASTTISKGGSYE. The CDR3 in full is CASTTISKGGSYEQYF.